The 4 T cell receptor beta chains below come from one sample, sequenced in a study of blood T cells in healthy people across ages. Alongside a J-beta primer mix, a sample-barcoded 5' primer served in a second PCR lasting roughly 7 to 11 cycles. TCRdb reprocessed the 5' RACE reads via MiXCR and lists one record per CDR3 protein. The data hold a few hundred thousand distinct CDR3 sequences, with roughly half observed a single time. Sequences were obtained from blood. Receptors originate from a man aged 60-69 years in good health.

This clonotype was recorded once. The chain couples TRBV2 to TRBJ2-1, with 7 bases aligning to TRBD2. This CDR3 comprises 15 residues. Germline V gene data show CDR1 as SNHLY and CDR2 as FYNNEI. Trimming at V came to 4 bases and at J to 3 bases, leaving 6 bases not matched to a gene. The CDR3 reads CASSVFGGNYNEQFF. In DNA, the CDR3 is TGTGCCAGCAGTGTATTCGGGGGGAACTACAATGAGCAGTTCTTC.

This sequence joins TRBV9 and TRBJ2-7; maybe TRBD2 (5 bases). CDR1 and CDR2 (germline): SGDLS, YYNGEE. The CDR3 is made up of 13 amino acids. Trimming cost V 0 bases and J 5 bases, with 9 bases left between them. The CDR3 spells CASSVDLAHEQYF. The CDR3 DNA is TGTGCCAGCAGCGTAGACCTAGCCCACGAGCAGTACTTC.

A note on this clonotype: A much larger clone differs from this one at a single base, so this may be a read error. The chain recombines TRBV6-5 with TRBJ2-1; 11 bases are a match to TRBD2. With the DNA end fitting TRBJ2-7 better, the J assignment may be wrong. The CDR3 length is 16 residues. The germline V gene encodes CDR1 MNHEY and CDR2 SVGAGI. The CDR3 sequence is CASSYSSGGAYNEQYF. In DNA, the CDR3 is TGTGCCAGCAGTTACTCTAGCGGGGGGGCCTACAATGAGCAGTACTTC.

The V gene is TRBV2, the J gene TRBJ2-5; 9 nucleotides match TRBD2. Germline V gene sequence: CDR1 SNHLY, CDR2 FYNNEI. The CDR3 covers 15 residues. Germline trimming cut 2 bases from V and 5 bases from J; bases unmatched to any gene: 6. The chain's CDR3 is CASSELRTSVETQYF. DNA for the CDR3: TGTGCCAGCAGTGAACTCCGGACTAGCGTGGAGACCCAGTACTTC. The full variable domain, its missing parts supplied by reference TRBV2 and TRBJ2-5, is EPEVTQTPSHQVTQMGQEVILRCVPISNHLYFYWYRQILGQKVEFLVSFYNNEISEKSEIFDDQFSVERPDGSNFTLKIRSTKLEDSAMYFCASSELRTSVETQYFGPGTRLLVL.